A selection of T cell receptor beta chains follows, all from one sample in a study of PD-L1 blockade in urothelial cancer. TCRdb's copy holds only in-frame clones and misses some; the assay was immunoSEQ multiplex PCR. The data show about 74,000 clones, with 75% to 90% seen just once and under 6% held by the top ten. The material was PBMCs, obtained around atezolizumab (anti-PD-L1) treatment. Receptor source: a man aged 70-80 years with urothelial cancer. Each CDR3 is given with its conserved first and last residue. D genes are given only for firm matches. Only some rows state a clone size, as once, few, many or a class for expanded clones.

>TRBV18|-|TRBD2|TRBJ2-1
TGTGCCAGCTCTCTAGCGGATTCCTCCTACAATGAGCAGTTCTTC
CASSLADSSYNEQFF
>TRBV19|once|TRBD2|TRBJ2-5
TGTGCCAGTAGTATTGGGAGCGGGAACCAAGAGACCCAGTACTTC
CASSIGSGNQETQYF
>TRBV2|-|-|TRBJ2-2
TGTGCCGCAGCGAATTCCAGGGTTCTCTTCACCGGGGAGCTGTTTTTT
CAAANSRVLFTGELFF
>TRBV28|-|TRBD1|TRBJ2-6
TGTGCCAGCAGAGAGGCCGGGACAGTGATCTCTGGGGCCAACGTCCTGACTTTC
CASREAGTVISGANVLTF
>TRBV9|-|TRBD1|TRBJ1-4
TGTGCCAGCAGCCGGGACAGGGGTAATGAAAAACTGTTTTTT
CASSRDRGNEKLFF
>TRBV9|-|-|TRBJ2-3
TGTGCCAGCAGCGTAGCGCGGGGAGGCACGCAGTATTTT
CASSVARGGTQYF
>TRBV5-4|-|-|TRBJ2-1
TGTGCCAGCAGCTCACTAGGTACTTGGTATGAGCAGTTCTTC
CASSSLGTWYEQFF
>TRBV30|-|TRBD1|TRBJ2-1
TGTGCCTGGGTCTGGACAGGTGGGGGCCGGAATGAGCAGTTCTTC
CAWVWTGGGRNEQFF
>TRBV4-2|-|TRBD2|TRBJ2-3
TGTGCCAGCAGCCAGGGACTAGCGGCAAACACAGATACGCAGTATTTT
CASSQGLAANTDTQYF
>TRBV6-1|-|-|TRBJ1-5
TGTGCCAGCAGGCAGGGGTGGCAGCCCCAGCATTTT
CASRQGWQPQHF
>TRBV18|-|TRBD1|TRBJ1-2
TGTGCCAGCTCACTAGGGACAGTCTCAGCTAACTATGGCTACACCTTC
CASSLGTVSANYGYTF
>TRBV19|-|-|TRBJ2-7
TGTGCCAGTAGTATGGCTCAGAACTCCTACGAGCAGTACTTC
CASSMAQNSYEQYF
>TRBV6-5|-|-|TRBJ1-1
TGTGCCAGCAGTTACTGGGGGCGCATGAACACTGAAGCTTTCTTT
CASSYWGRMNTEAFF
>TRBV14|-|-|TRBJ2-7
TGTGCCAGCAGCCAAGTCCCCGCCTACGAGCAGTACTTC
CASSQVPAYEQYF
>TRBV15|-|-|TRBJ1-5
TGTGCCACCAGTACCCCCGGGAGTCTCAGGCAGCCCCAGCATTTT
CATSTPGSLRQPQHF
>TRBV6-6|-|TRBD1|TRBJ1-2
TGTGCCAGCAGGGACGCCCCTGGGGACAGGGAGTATGGCTACACCTTC
CASRDAPGDREYGYTF
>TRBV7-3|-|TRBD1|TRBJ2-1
TGTGCCAGCAGCCCCGGACAGGGCAGGGACAATGAGCAGTTCTTC
CASSPGQGRDNEQFF
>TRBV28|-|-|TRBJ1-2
TGTGCCAGCAGTTTAGGGGCCCTTGGCTACACCTTC
CASSLGALGYTF
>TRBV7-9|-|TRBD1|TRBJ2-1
TGTGCCAGCAGCTTGGGTGGGACAGGGGAGCAGTTCTTC
CASSLGGTGEQFF
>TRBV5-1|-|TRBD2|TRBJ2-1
TGCGCCAGCAGCTTGGGTGCGGGAGGGCCGGATGAGCAGTTCTTC
CASSLGAGGPDEQFF
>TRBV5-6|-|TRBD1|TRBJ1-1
TGTGCCAGCAGCGTTGACAGGGGAACTGAAGCTTTCTTT
CASSVDRGTEAFF
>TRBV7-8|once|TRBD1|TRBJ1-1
TGTGCCAGCAGCTTAGAAACTATAGGGGGCCCGAACACTGAAGCTTTCTTT
CASSLETIGGPNTEAFF
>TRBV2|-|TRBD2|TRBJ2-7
TGTGCCAGCATGCCGGGACTAGCGTACGAGCAGTACTTC
CASMPGLAYEQYF
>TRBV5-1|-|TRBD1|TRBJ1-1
TGCGCCAGCAGCAATGGGGACAGGAGGAACACTGAAGCTTTCTTT
CASSNGDRRNTEAFF
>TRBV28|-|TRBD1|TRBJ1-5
TGTGCCAGCAGTTCCCCTCAGGGGGGACGAAATCAGCCCCAGCATTTT
CASSSPQGGRNQPQHF
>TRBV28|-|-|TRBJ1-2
TGTGCCAGCAGTTTGGTTCGACTGAGCTATGGCTACACCTTC
CASSLVRLSYGYTF
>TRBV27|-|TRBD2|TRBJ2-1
TGTGCCAGCAAACCAAGCGGGAGGGGATTGGAGCAGTTCTTC
CASKPSGRGLEQFF
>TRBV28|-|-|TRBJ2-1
TGTGCCAGCAGTTTTCCTGCAGGGCTTGAGCAGTTCTTC
CASSFPAGLEQFF
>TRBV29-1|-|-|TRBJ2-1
TGCAGCGTTCCCAAGACAGGACTCGTTAATGAGCAGTTCTTC
CSVPKTGLVNEQFF
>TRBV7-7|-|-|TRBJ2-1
TGTGCCAGCAGCGAATTGGGGCAGTCCTACAATGAGCAGTTCTTC
CASSELGQSYNEQFF
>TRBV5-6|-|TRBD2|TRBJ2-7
TGTGCCAGCAGCGGCGGGACTAGCTTACAGTACTTC
CASSGGTSLQYF
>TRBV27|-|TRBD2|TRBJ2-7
TGTGCCAGCAGTTTAAGGTGGCGGGAGGGTTACGAGCAGTACTTC
CASSLRWREGYEQYF
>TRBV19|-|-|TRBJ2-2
TGTGCCAGTAGATCCGACGGGACTAGGGGGCCGCTTGGCACCGGGGAGCTGTTTTTT
CASRSDGTRGPLGTGELFF
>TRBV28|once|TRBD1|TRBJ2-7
TGTGCCAGCAGTTTAACAGGGGGAACCTACGAGCAGTACTTC
CASSLTGGTYEQYF
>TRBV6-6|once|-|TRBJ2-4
TGTGCCAGCAGTCGGACCGCAAGAGGGAAAAACATTCAGTACTTC
CASSRTARGKNIQYF
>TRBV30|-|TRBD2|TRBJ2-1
TGTGCCTGGAGAGGAGGACTAGTGAGTGAGCAGTTCTTC
CAWRGGLVSEQFF
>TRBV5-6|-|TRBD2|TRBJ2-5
TGTGCCAGCAGCTTGGTGGGGACTAGCACCAGGACCCAGTACTTC
CASSLVGTSTRTQYF
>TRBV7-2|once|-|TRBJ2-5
TGTGCCAGCAGCTTAGGGGGCACGGTACAGACCCAGTACTTC
CASSLGGTVQTQYF
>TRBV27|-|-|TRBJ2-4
TGTGCCAGCAGTTTTACGGGCAAAAACATTCAGTACTTC
CASSFTGKNIQYF
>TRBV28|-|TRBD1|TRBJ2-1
TGTGCCAGCAGTTTTCCGGGCGGACAGGGGAGGAATGAGCAGTTCTTC
CASSFPGGQGRNEQFF